This T cell receptor beta chain was retrieved from a study of T cell repertoires in cytomegalovirus infection. This clonotype was seen many times. TCRdb ran MiXCR on the reads and lists one entry per CDR3 protein. The data hold roughly 640,000 distinct CDR3 sequences, with approximately 25% observed a single time. The CDR3 is 17 residues long. The junction had 10 bases not matched to a gene; V was cut back by 0 bases and J by 5 bases. Germline values: CDR1 DFQATT, CDR2 SNEGSKA (reference sequence). The chain uses TRBV20-1 and TRBJ2-2; 9 bases line up with TRBD2. The TCR originated in a human donor in good health (CMV status not recorded). Some clones in this sample may be carry-over from other donors' samples. Sequencing was carried out using CD8+ T cells from PBMCs. The CDR3, as DNA: TGCAGTGCTAGAGATCTCGGGGGTAGCGGGGGTACCGGGGAGCTGTTTTTT. Its protein is CSARDLGGSGGTGELFF.